Presented here are 29 T cell receptor beta chains from one specimen sequenced in a study of early T cells in non-severe SARS-CoV-2 infection. One entry per CDR3 protein results from TCRdb running MiXCR on the 5' RACE reads. The sample records roughly 80,000 distinct CDR3 sequences, about 9.6% being singletons. The sample consisted of whole blood. The receptors were gathered from an adult who was a healthcare worker with PCR-confirmed SARS-CoV-2 infection or an uninfected control (not recorded which).

The rearrangement uses TRBV12-3 or TRBV12-4 and TRBJ2-2; 10 bases are shared with TRBD2. The CDR3 extends over 16 amino acids. J was trimmed by 7 bases and V by 6 bases; bases with no gene match: 11. The CDR3 loop reads CASSHSGLAGDGELFF. The CDR3 nucleotides are TGTGCCAGCAGCCATTCCGGCCTAGCGGGAGACGGGGAGCTGTTTTTT.

This clonotype was detected ten times or more. The chain combines TRBV10-3 with TRBJ1-6, with TRBD1 as a possible D gene (5 bases). Trimming shortened V by 6 bases and J by 6 bases, and 12 bases separated the two germline ends. This CDR3 is built from 14 residues. The germline V gene has CDR1 ENHRY and CDR2 SYGVKD. DNA of the CDR3: TGTGCCATCAGCCCCGACAGATCTAATTCACCCCTCCACTTT. Protein: CAISPDRSNSPLHF.

The chain is built from TRBV20-1 and TRBJ2-5; no clear D. The CDR3 spans 11 residues. Germline-derived CDR1 and CDR2 are DFQATT and SNEGSKA (reference sequence). The ends were cut back, 6 bases at V and 5 bases at J, with 10 bases in the middle. The CDR3, as DNA: TGCAGTGCAGTTGCAGTGGAGACCCAGTACTTC. Amino acids: CSAVAVETQYF.

The chain uses TRBV7-9 and TRBJ1-1, with D maybe TRBD1 (5 bases). The CDR3 spans 15 residues. Germline loops: CDR1 SEHNR, CDR2 FQNEAQ (reference sequence). V was trimmed by 0 bases and J by 3 bases, leaving 11 bases between them. The CDR3 loop reads CASSLALAGHTEAFF. In DNA, the CDR3 is TGTGCCAGCAGCTTAGCGCTGGCAGGGCACACTGAAGCTTTCTTT.

This clonotype has a handful of counts. The chain couples TRBV6-6 to TRBJ2-7; 12 bases align to TRBD2. Germline V gene data show CDR1 as MNHNY and CDR2 as SVGAGI (reference sequence). J lost 3 bases, V lost 6 bases, and 3 bases had no gene match. CDR3 size: 14 residues. The CDR3 bases are TGTGCCAGCAGGCAACTAGCGGGAGGCTACGAGCAGTACTTC. Its translation is CASRQLAGGYEQYF.

This clonotype was counted at least ten times. The V and J genes are TRBV20-1 and TRBJ1-1; the match to TRBD1 covers 7 bases. Losses at the gene ends were 6 bases for V and 5 bases for J; bases not matched to a gene: 9. Germline V gives CDR1 DFQATT, CDR2 SNEGSKA (reference sequence). CDR3 size: 13 residues. In DNA form, the CDR3 reads TGCAGTGCGGAAACAGGGGAGTGGACTGAAGCTTTCTTT. Its translation: CSAETGEWTEAFF.

The table lists this clonotype with many counts. The junction shows a germline mismatch at one end, possibly a read error. This chain joins TRBV6-1 and TRBJ1-5; TRBD1 matches at 8 bases. This CDR3 is 17 amino acids long. Germline CDR1 reads MNHNS; CDR2 reads SASEGT. CDR3 nucleotide sequence: TGTGCCAGCACAGTCAGGGGGCTGGGATTTAGCAATCAGCCCCAGCTTTTT. Translating gives CASTVRGLGFSNQPQLF.

In regard to this clonotype: Compared with germline, one end of the junction differs, possibly owing to a read error. The genes are TRBV7-6 and TRBJ2-1; D unresolved. CDR3 length: 13 amino acids. CDR1 SGHVS and CDR2 FNYEAQ come from the germline V gene. The CDR3 DNA reads as TGTGCCAGCAGCCCGGCGAGAGGCAATCAGCAGTTCTTC. Residues: CASSPARGNQQFF.

This clonotype was counted at least ten times. The V call is TRBV7-8, the J call TRBJ2-3; D uncertain. Germline V lookup: CDR1 SGHVS, CDR2 FQNEAQ. V gave up 5 bases and J gave up 11 bases, with 26 bases separating them. The CDR3 loop spans 16 amino acids. The CDR3: CASSGVRVSSGGWQYF. The CDR3 DNA reads TGTGCCAGCAGCGGGGTCAGAGTATCTTCAGGTGGATGGCAGTATTTT.

This clonotype was counted at least ten times. The CDR3 DNA reads TGTGCCAGTAGTATAGCCTCGGTCCTTGGCTACACCTTC. Protein product: CASSIASVLGYTF. The V and J genes are TRBV19 and TRBJ1-2; D is uncertain. V gave up 1 base and J gave up 7 bases, with 10 bases separating them. The CDR3 runs to 13 residues. Germline CDR1 LNHDA, CDR2 SQIVND (reference sequence).

There are many counts of this clonotype. V and J are TRBV5-5 and TRBJ2-6; D might be TRBD2 (5 bases). This CDR3 is built from 15 residues. Between the trimmed V and J ends, which lost 3 bases and 1 base, there was a span of 8 bases. The germline V gene has CDR1 SGHKS and CDR2 YYEKEE (reference sequence). DNA of the CDR3: TGTGCCAGCAGCTGGTGGGAGTCTGGGGCCAACGTCCTGACTTTC. Translating gives CASSWWESGANVLTF.

In this sample, this clonotype turned up a few times. This chain connects TRBV5-1 to TRBJ2-1, with no clear D. The ends were cut back, 4 bases at V and 6 bases at J, with 20 bases in the middle. Germline values: CDR1 SGHRS, CDR2 YFSETQ. The CDR3 extends over 16 amino acids. The CDR3 nucleotides read TGCGCCAGCAGCCCGCGTGAGCCGGCTGGCCCCAATGAGCAGTTCTTC. This translates into CASSPREPAGPNEQFF.

V is TRBV28 and J is TRBJ2-1, with 9 bases lining up with TRBD1. Germline V CDR1 and CDR2: MDHEN, SYDVKM. V dropped 5 bases and J dropped 10; count of bases not matched to a gene: 3. The CDR3 totals 12 residues. CDR3 loop: CASSNRGHEQFF. CDR3 sequence (DNA): TGTGCCAGCAGTAACAGGGGGCACGAGCAGTTCTTC.

This clonotype was picked up many times. V gene TRBV7-9 combines with J gene TRBJ2-5; 7 bases agree with TRBD1. CDR1 SEHNR and CDR2 FQNEAQ come from the germline V gene (reference sequence). Trimming took 1 base from V and 3 from J; bases not matched to a gene: 5. The CDR3 runs 15 residues. The CDR3 nucleotides read TGTGCCAGCAGCTTAGAAACAGGGGTGAAAGAGACCCAGTACTTC. It codes for CASSLETGVKETQYF.

There are a few counts of this clonotype. The chain links TRBV20-1 to TRBJ2-1; no reliable D call. The V gene's germline CDR1 is DFQATT and CDR2 SNEGSKA (reference sequence). The CDR3 is 15 residues long. The ends were cut back, 5 bases at V and 0 bases at J, with 14 bases in the middle. CDR3 amino acids: CSAGKDGRSYNEQFF. Here the CDR3 DNA reads TGCAGTGCTGGAAAGGACGGCCGCTCCTACAATGAGCAGTTCTTC.

This clonotype came up many times. The chain uses TRBV9 and TRBJ2-5; possibly TRBD1 for D (5 bases). This CDR3 is built from 15 residues. Germline CDR1 is SGDLS and CDR2 is YYNGEE. V shed 4 bases and J shed 4 bases, with 17 bases lying between them. CDR3 nucleotide sequence: TGTGCCAGCAGCCTGACGGCAGGGATGAGAGAGACCCAGTACTTC. As protein: CASSLTAGMRETQYF.

This clonotype has ten or more counts. This chain connects TRBV30 to TRBJ2-3, with a tentative D call TRBD2 (5 bases). Germline V lookup: CDR1 GTSNPN, CDR2 SVGIG (reference sequence). This CDR3 is built from 13 residues. Trimming cost V 4 bases and J 1 base, with 9 bases left between them. The CDR3 bases are TGTGCCTGGATTCCGAGGGGCACAGATACGCAGTATTTT. This encodes CAWIPRGTDTQYF.

This clonotype was detected ten times or more. Relative to the germline gene, one junction end is altered; a read error may explain this. This chain links TRBV10-3 with TRBJ1-1; 9 bases fit TRBD1. The CDR3 has 13 residues. Germline CDR1 and CDR2: ENHRY and SYGVKD. CDR3 in amino acids: CAISERTGAEVFF. DNA of the CDR3: TGTGCCATCAGTGAACGGACAGGGGCTGAAGTTTTCTTT.

The CDR3 here is CASSLQVNSYNEQFF. The CDR3 DNA sequence: TGTGCCAGCAGCCTTCAGGTCAACTCCTACAATGAGCAGTTCTTC. The chain combines TRBV9 with TRBJ2-1; D unresolved. With 4 bases removed from V and 0 bases from J, the gap between germline ends came to 11 bases. Germline V lookup: CDR1 SGDLS, CDR2 YYNGEE. The CDR3 consists of 15 residues.

The chain recombines TRBV5-1 with TRBJ2-6, with 8 bases fitting TRBD1. The CDR3 extends over 14 amino acids. CDR1 and CDR2 from the germline V gene are SGHRS and YFSETQ. J was trimmed by 4 bases and V by 9 bases; bases with no gene match: 6. The DNA for the CDR3 is TGCGCCACCACGGACAGGGCAGGGGCCAACGTCCTGACTTTC. Translation: CATTDRAGANVLTF.

This clonotype was counted ten times or more. The chain joins TRBV9 to TRBJ1-5, with D tentatively TRBD1 (6 bases). Germline CDR1 SGDLS, CDR2 YYNGEE. The V gene lost 1 base and the J gene lost 0 bases, with 8 bases spanning the gap. The CDR3 contains 15 residues. This CDR3 is CASSVTGNSNQPQHF. CDR3 DNA sequence: TGTGCCAGCAGCGTAACAGGGAATAGCAATCAGCCCCAGCATTTT.

This clonotype was detected many times. The chain carries TRBV5-1 and TRBJ2-7, with 7 bases lining up with TRBD2. The length of the CDR3 is 15 residues. The V and J ends lost 0 bases and 6 bases, in that order; junction bases with no gene match: 9. The germline V gene encodes CDR1 SGHRS and CDR2 YFSETQ. The CDR3 sequence: CASSLAAGAPREQYF. CDR3 bases: TGCGCCAGCAGCTTGGCGGCGGGAGCCCCCCGCGAGCAGTACTTC.

The sample holds many counts of this clonotype. The chain is built from TRBV7-9 and TRBJ2-1; 10 nucleotides align to TRBD2. Trimming at V came to 5 bases and at J to 7 bases, leaving 8 bases not matched to a gene. The CDR3 covers 15 residues. The germline V gene encodes CDR1 SEHNR and CDR2 FQNEAQ (reference sequence). As DNA, the CDR3 is TGTGCCAGCAGCCTCCTAGCGGGAGTGAGAAATGAGCAGTTCTTC. Translation gives CASSLLAGVRNEQFF.

This clonotype was found a few times. This rearrangement joins TRBV5-4 to TRBJ2-6, with D uncertain. CDR3 size: 17 residues. Germline V gene sequence: CDR1 SGHNT, CDR2 YYREEE (reference sequence). V was trimmed by 6 bases and J by 1 base, leaving 17 bases between them. CDR3 loop: CASNSPVGDSGANVLTF. DNA of the CDR3: TGTGCCAGCAATTCCCCTGTTGGGGATTCTGGGGCCAACGTCCTGACTTTC.

V gene TRBV6-5 combines with J gene TRBJ2-7; D not resolved. Trimming stripped 0 bases from V and 4 bases from J, with 7 bases between. Germline CDR1 reads MNHEY; CDR2 reads SVGAGI. This CDR3 is built from 13 residues. In nucleotides, the CDR3 is TGTGCCAGCAGTTACTCGAGGAGTTACGAGCAGTACTTC. Translation: CASSYSRSYEQYF.

The table lists this clonotype with many counts. The chain links TRBV4-2 to TRBJ2-3; 9 bases match TRBD2. V lost 1 base and J lost 6; bases outside the gene matches: 8. This CDR3 has 16 amino acids. Looked up from germline, CDR1 is LGHNA and CDR2 is YNFKEQ. CDR3 sequence (DNA): TGTGCCAGCAGCCAAGGTTTAGCGGGAGCGTCCGATACGCAGTATTTT. It is translated as CASSQGLAGASDTQYF.

The CDR3 bases are TGTGCCAGCAGTACCAGGAACTCTGGAAACACCATATATTTT. It encodes CASSTRNSGNTIYF. This rearrangement joins TRBV28 to TRBJ1-3; no reliable D call. The CDR3 has 14 residues. The V end was cut by 5 bases, the J end by 0 bases, with 8 bases between. From germline, CDR1 is MDHEN and CDR2 SYDVKM.

This clonotype has a count of ten or more. The chain employs TRBV12-3 or TRBV12-4 and TRBJ2-2, with 7 bases aligning to TRBD2. J gave up 0 bases and V 8 bases, and 12 bases lay outside the gene matches. This CDR3 spans 17 amino acids. DNA for the CDR3: TGTGCCAGCCGACTAAACCTGGGACTAACGAACACCGGGGAGCTGTTTTTT. Its translation is CASRLNLGLTNTGELFF.

This clonotype came up many times. The CDR3 DNA is TGTGCCAGCAGTTTATTAGCTAGCGGGTTCTCCTACGAGCAGTACTTC. This gives the protein CASSLLASGFSYEQYF. The gene calls are TRBV28 and TRBJ2-7, with TRBD2 matching over 8 bases. The germline V gene has CDR1 MDHEN and CDR2 SYDVKM. The CDR3 is made up of 16 amino acids. The trim removed 1 base at V and 0 bases at J, leaving 5 bases unmatched.